One sample yielded the 9 T cell receptor beta chains listed below, sequenced in a study of identical twins. TCRdb redid the calling of the 5' RACE reads with MiXCR, one entry per CDR3 protein. Of about 730,000 distinct CDR3 sequences in the sample, approximately 22% were seen once. The data were also submitted as part of a second study, on T cells expressing NK-cell markers.

The source material was PBMCs. These receptors originate from a woman between 18 and 29 years old in good health.

This clonotype turned up a few times. The chain uses TRBV7-6 and TRBJ1-6; TRBD1 matches 10 bases. CDR1 and CDR2 from the germline V gene are SGHVS and FNYEAQ. This CDR3 spans 14 amino acids. Unmatched junction bases numbered 3, after V lost 4 bases and J lost 9 bases. CDR3 coding DNA: TGTGCCAGCAGCTACCGGGACAGGGGTTCACCCCTCCACTTT. Translated, it gives CASSYRDRGSPLHF.

The chain is built from TRBV12-3 or TRBV12-4 and TRBJ2-7; 7 positions agree with TRBD1. The CDR3 loop spans 13 amino acids. Unmatched junction bases numbered 7, after V lost 7 bases and J lost 4 bases. This CDR3 is CASKKTGWYEQYF. The CDR3 nucleotides are TGTGCCAGCAAAAAGACAGGGTGGTACGAGCAGTACTTC.

This chain uses TRBV4-1 with TRBJ2-7; D assignment may be TRBD1 or TRBD2 (5 bases each). In germline, CDR1 is MGHRA, CDR2 YSYEKL. The CDR3 runs to 14 residues. V dropped 1 base and J dropped 7 bases, with 14 bases sitting between them. The DNA of the CDR3 is TGCGCCAGCAGCCAAGTCTTTCGGGGCAGGGAGCAGTACTTC. It specifies CASSQVFRGREQYF.

This clonotype showed up just a few times. V is TRBV20-1 and J is TRBJ2-1, with 10 nucleotides matching TRBD2. The CDR3 extends over 14 amino acids. V gave up 8 bases and J gave up 2 bases; unmatched junction bases: 6. Germline V gene data show CDR1 as DFQATT and CDR2 as SNEGSKA (reference sequence). This CDR3 reads CSFTGTSAYNEQFF. CDR3 nucleotide sequence: TGCAGTTTTACCGGGACTAGCGCCTACAATGAGCAGTTCTTC.

The rearrangement joins TRBV24-1 to TRBJ2-2; D is undetermined. Trimming took 3 bases from V and 0 from J, leaving 10 bases between them. Germline assignment: CDR1 KGHDR and CDR2 SFDVKD. The CDR3 covers 16 residues. CDR3 DNA sequence: TGTGCCACCAGTGATCCCCGGTATTCGAACACCGGGGAGCTGTTTTTT. It specifies CATSDPRYSNTGELFF.

The genes are TRBV3-1 and TRBJ1-2, with D possibly matching TRBD1 (6 bases). The ends were cut back, 2 bases at V and 8 bases at J, with 12 bases in the middle. Germline V lookup: CDR1 LGHDT, CDR2 YNNKEL (reference sequence). CDR3 length: 13 residues. The CDR3 protein is CASSQRGAFGYTF. The CDR3 DNA reads TGTGCCAGCAGCCAACGGGGGGCGTTCGGCTACACCTTC.

In its sample, this clonotype was seen a few times. V is TRBV10-3 and J is TRBJ1-2; maybe TRBD1 (6 bases). The CDR3 totals 13 residues. Trimming removed 6 bases from V and 2 bases from J, with 10 bases in between. Germline values: CDR1 ENHRY, CDR2 SYGVKD. In DNA form, the CDR3 reads TGTGCCATCAGCCTCGACAGGAACTATGGCTACACCTTC. This encodes CAISLDRNYGYTF.

The chain has TRBV20-1 and TRBJ1-1; unclear D gene. V was cut by 7 bases and J by 4 bases, with 13 bases left in between. The CDR3 length is 12 residues. Germline V gene lookup returns CDR1 DFQATT and CDR2 SNEGSKA (reference sequence). The CDR3 DNA is TGCAGTGGTATCGGACGAGGCACTGAAGCTTTCTTT. Translation: CSGIGRGTEAFF.

The rearrangement links TRBV5-1 to TRBJ2-3, with 8 bases that match TRBD1. The CDR3 totals 14 residues. The germline gives CDR1 SGHRS, CDR2 YFSETQ. V was pared by 3 bases and J by 4 bases, with 4 bases of the junction left unmatched. The CDR3 DNA reads as TGCGCCAGCAGCTGGCAGGGGGCCCCAGATACGCAGTATTTT. Amino acid sequence: CASSWQGAPDTQYF.